Shown below are 23 T cell receptor beta chains from a single sample sequenced in a study of neurological immune-mediated disorders (dated 2019 in TCRdb). Library preparation was by 5' RACE. Sequencing relied on an Illumina HiSeq 2500. Through fastp at Q25 and MiXCR, TCRdb rebuilt clones from the public reads, retaining in-frame beta chains. Each CDR3 protein gets just one entry, which takes the most common genes and DNA from the rows behind it. In this sample the table shows 15,000 to 20,000 distinct CDR3 sequences, roughly 20% of which occur a single time. About 21% of the sample is in the top ten clones. Sequencing input: PBMCs. The receptor source for this set is a man aged 45-65 years in good health.

The gene calls are TRBV5-1 and TRBJ1-6; D may be TRBD1 (6 bases). This CDR3 region has 15 residues. V gave up 1 base and J gave up 7 bases, with 12 bases separating them. The germline V gene encodes CDR1 SGHRS and CDR2 YFSETQ. As DNA, the CDR3 is TGCGCCAGCAGCTTGAGACAGGACATGAATTCACCCCTCCACTTT. Translation gives CASSLRQDMNSPLHF.

By sample fraction, this clonotype is medium-sized. V is TRBV5-1 and J is TRBJ2-4; 7 bases are shared with TRBD1. There are 17 residues in the CDR3. In germline, CDR1 is SGHRS, CDR2 YFSETQ. V was pared by 0 bases and J by 0 bases, with 6 bases of the junction left unmatched. The CDR3 DNA sequence: TGCGCCAGCAGCTTGGGGGACAGACAAGTAGCCAAAAACATTCAGTACTTC. It encodes CASSLGDRQVAKNIQYF.

The CDR3 sequence is CASSYSGLAGVYNEQFF. CDR3 DNA: TGTGCCAGCAGTTATAGTGGACTAGCGGGGGTTTACAATGAGCAGTTCTTC. The chain links TRBV2 to TRBJ2-1, with 13 bases matching TRBD2. CDR3 size: 17 residues. V lost 5 bases and J lost 4; bases outside the gene matches: 8. Germline CDR1 reads SNHLY; CDR2 reads FYNNEI.

Ten or more counts support this clonotype. V usage is TRBV20-1 and J usage is TRBJ2-2; 10 bases align to TRBD2. The CDR3 totals 16 residues. Germline values: CDR1 DFQATT, CDR2 SNEGSKA (reference sequence). J lost 8 bases, V lost 3 bases, and 12 bases had no gene match. This CDR3 is CSARYPGLAAEGELFF. The DNA for the CDR3 is TGCAGTGCTAGGTACCCCGGACTAGCGGCCGAGGGGGAGCTGTTTTTT.

The sample holds many counts of this clonotype. The chain has TRBV29-1 and TRBJ2-5; no firm D call. The CDR3 extends over 16 amino acids. Trimming took off 7 bases at V and 5 bases at J, with 26 bases between the two ends. CDR1 SQVTM and CDR2 ANQGSEA come from the germline V gene. In nucleotides, the CDR3 is TGCAGCGGGGCCCGCTCTGGGGTCACTTTCGGGGAGACCCAGTACTTC. It yields the protein CSGARSGVTFGETQYF.

This clonotype was observed a few times. The V gene is TRBV27, the J gene TRBJ2-1; 7 positions agree with TRBD1. The V and J ends lost 4 bases and 3 bases, in that order; junction bases with no gene match: 6. This CDR3 spans 15 amino acids. Germline CDR1 MNHEY, CDR2 SMNVEV (reference sequence). The CDR3 sequence is CASSSQGFGYNEQFF. The CDR3 nucleotides read TGTGCCAGCAGTTCACAGGGGTTTGGCTACAATGAGCAGTTCTTC.

In its sample, this clonotype was seen many times. This chain links TRBV5-1 with TRBJ2-3; TRBD1 is a possible D gene (6 bases). Deletions cut 5 bases from V and 2 bases from J, with 9 bases between. This CDR3 region has 13 residues. CDR1 and CDR2 from the germline V gene are SGHRS and YFSETQ. Here the CDR3 reads CASSRQDTDTQYF. As DNA, the CDR3 is TGCGCCAGCAGTCGACAGGACACAGATACGCAGTATTTT.

The chain recombines TRBV2 with TRBJ1-1; D may be TRBD1 (5 bases). V lost 2 bases, J lost 3 bases, and 7 bases lay in between. The CDR3 contains 13 residues. In germline, CDR1 is SNHLY, CDR2 FYNNEI. The CDR3 loop is CASSELGDTEAFF. CDR3 in DNA: TGTGCCAGCAGTGAACTAGGGGACACTGAAGCTTTCTTT.

In this sample, this clonotype turned up many times. V gene TRBV20-1 combines with J gene TRBJ2-5, with a tentative D call TRBD2 (5 bases). The CDR3 spans 13 residues. V lost 0 bases and J 2 bases, leaving 7 bases between the germline ends. Germline V lookup: CDR1 DFQATT, CDR2 SNEGSKA (reference sequence). CDR3 nucleotide sequence: TGCAGTGCTAGAGATAGCGCTCAAGAGACCCAGTACTTC. Translating gives CSARDSAQETQYF.

V gene TRBV10-2 combines with J gene TRBJ2-3, with D perhaps matching TRBD2 (5 bases). V was shortened by 6 bases and J by 0 bases, with 19 bases between the two germline ends. The CDR3 contains 17 residues. From germline, CDR1 is WSHSY and CDR2 SAAADI. The CDR3 coding sequence is TGCGCCAGCAGGGCCCGGTATAAGCGGAGTAGCACAGATACGCAGTATTTT. This encodes CASRARYKRSSTDTQYF.

This clonotype was seen at least ten times. The chain uses TRBV4-3 and TRBJ2-1; 10 bases are shared with TRBD1. CDR3 length: 16 amino acids. Germline loops: CDR1 LGHNA, CDR2 YSLEER. Trimming at V came to 0 bases and at J to 2 bases, leaving 1 base not matched to a gene. The CDR3 region is CASSQDGQGAYNEQFF. CDR3 sequence (DNA): TGCGCCAGCAGCCAAGATGGACAGGGGGCCTACAATGAGCAGTTCTTC.

This chain links TRBV29-1 with TRBJ2-1; D may be TRBD1 (6 bases). CDR3 length: 13 residues. The germline CDR1 and CDR2 sequences are SQVTM and ANQGSEA. With 7 bases removed from V and 1 base from J, the gap between germline ends came to 11 bases. The DNA for the CDR3 is TGCAGCGCCGCGGACAGATCCTACAATGAGCAGTTCTTC. This translates into CSAADRSYNEQFF.

In this sample, this clonotype turned up many times. This chain uses TRBV5-5 with TRBJ2-3; D call uncertain. The germline gives CDR1 SGHKS, CDR2 YYEKEE (reference sequence). The CDR3 totals 14 residues. Trimming left V 0 bases short and J 4 bases short, with 9 bases between. CDR3 nucleotides: TGTGCCAGCAGCTTGGAATTCGTCCCAGATACGCAGTATTTT. Translation gives CASSLEFVPDTQYF.

Many counts were recorded for this clonotype. V usage is TRBV20-1 and J usage is TRBJ1-2; D is possibly TRBD1 (5 bases). The V end was cut by 0 bases, the J end by 2 bases, with 10 bases between. The CDR3 totals 14 residues. CDR1 and CDR2 from the germline V gene are DFQATT and SNEGSKA (reference sequence). The CDR3 sequence is CSARDRTLNYGYTF. Here the CDR3 DNA reads TGCAGTGCTAGAGACCGGACACTGAACTATGGCTACACCTTC.

The chain is built from TRBV20-1 and TRBJ2-4, with D possibly being TRBD1 (5 bases). With 1 base removed from V and 0 bases from J, the gap between germline ends came to 16 bases. This CDR3 spans 17 amino acids. Per the germline V gene, CDR1 is DFQATT and CDR2 is SNEGSKA (reference sequence). CDR3: CSARGKQVILAKNIQYF. The CDR3 DNA sequence: TGCAGTGCTAGAGGCAAACAGGTCATCTTAGCCAAAAACATTCAGTACTTC.

In its sample, this clonotype was seen many times. The chain couples TRBV5-1 to TRBJ2-1; D is perhaps TRBD1 or TRBD2 (5 bases each). The V and J ends lost 3 bases and 7 bases respectively, with 14 bases between them. Looked up from germline, CDR1 is SGHRS and CDR2 is YFSETQ. This CDR3 has 14 amino acids. The CDR3 spells CASSSGAGINEQFF. The CDR3, as DNA: TGCGCCAGCAGCTCCGGGGCGGGTATTAATGAGCAGTTCTTC.

V gene TRBV10-3 combines with J gene TRBJ1-2, with 7 nucleotides matching TRBD1. Trimming at V came to 3 bases and at J to 2 bases, leaving 6 bases not matched to a gene. Germline V gives CDR1 ENHRY, CDR2 SYGVKD. The CDR3 loop spans 15 amino acids. The CDR3 sequence: CAISDPGQSNYGYTF. CDR3 bases: TGTGCCATCAGTGATCCGGGACAGTCGAACTATGGCTACACCTTC.

This clonotype has a count of ten or more. The rearrangement links TRBV12-3 or TRBV12-4 to TRBJ2-1; 7 bases agree with TRBD2. Trimming took 3 bases from V and 6 from J; bases not matched to a gene: 5. This CDR3 comprises 14 residues. This chain's CDR3 is CASSFSLAVNEQFF. The CDR3 region has the DNA TGTGCCAGCAGTTTTTCTCTAGCGGTCAATGAGCAGTTCTTC.

The V and J genes are TRBV30 and TRBJ2-1; 10 nucleotides match TRBD2. In germline, CDR1 is GTSNPN, CDR2 SVGIG (reference sequence). CDR3 length: 14 amino acids. V shed 8 bases and J 4 bases; nucleotides not matched to a gene: 8. DNA for the CDR3: TGTGCCCGCTCCTCTAGCGGGGGATACAATGAGCAGTTCTTC. This gives the protein CARSSSGGYNEQFF.

This clonotype was seen many times. J is TRBJ2-6 and V is TRBV5-5; D ambiguous. V dropped 6 bases and J dropped 0 bases, with 10 bases sitting between them. There are 15 residues in the CDR3. Germline V CDR1 and CDR2: SGHKS, YYEKEE (reference sequence). As DNA, the CDR3 is TGTGCCAGCAACCATCTACCCTCTGGGGCCAACGTCCTGACTTTC. Residues: CASNHLPSGANVLTF.

This clonotype was recorded many times. The V call is TRBV20-1, the J call TRBJ2-7, with TRBD2 matching over 7 bases. V lost 3 bases, J lost 1 base, and 9 bases stayed unmatched. Germline V gene sequence: CDR1 DFQATT, CDR2 SNEGSKA (reference sequence). This CDR3 has 15 residues. DNA for the CDR3: TGCAGTGCTAGCCCGCCAGCTAGCGGATCCTACGAGCAGTACTTC. It specifies CSASPPASGSYEQYF.

This clonotype was seen at least ten times. V gene TRBV20-1 combines with J gene TRBJ2-7; 13 nucleotides match TRBD2. The CDR3 runs 16 residues. Germline V gives CDR1 DFQATT, CDR2 SNEGSKA (reference sequence). The V segment lost 5 bases and the J segment 2 bases; nucleotides outside the gene matches: 9. The CDR3: CSASRTSGSLAYEQYF. In DNA form, the CDR3 reads TGCAGTGCTTCGCGGACTAGCGGGAGTCTGGCCTACGAGCAGTACTTC.

Concerning this clonotype: Relative to the germline gene, one junction end is altered; a read error may explain this. The rearrangement uses TRBV5-6 and TRBJ2-7, with D perhaps being TRBD1 or TRBD2 (5 bases each). Germline lookup yields CDR1 SGHDT and CDR2 YYEEEE. This CDR3 has 14 amino acids. As DNA, the CDR3 is TGTGTCAGCAGCTTGGCTGGGACGGGCTACGAGCAGTACTTC. It translates to CVSSLAGTGYEQYF.